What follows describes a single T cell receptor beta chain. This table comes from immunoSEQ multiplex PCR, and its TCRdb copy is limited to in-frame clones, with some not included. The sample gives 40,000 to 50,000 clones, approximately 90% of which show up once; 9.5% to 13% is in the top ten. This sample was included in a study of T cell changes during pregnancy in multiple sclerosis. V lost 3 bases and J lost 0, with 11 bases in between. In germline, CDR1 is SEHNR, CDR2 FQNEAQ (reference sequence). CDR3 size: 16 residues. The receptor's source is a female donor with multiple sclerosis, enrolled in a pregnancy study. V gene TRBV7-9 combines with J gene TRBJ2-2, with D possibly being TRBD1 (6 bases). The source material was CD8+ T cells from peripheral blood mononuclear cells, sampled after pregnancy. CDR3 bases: TGTGCCAGCAGCTTCTCCGGGACATCGAACACCGGGGAGCTGTTTTTT. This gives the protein CASSFSGTSNTGELFF.